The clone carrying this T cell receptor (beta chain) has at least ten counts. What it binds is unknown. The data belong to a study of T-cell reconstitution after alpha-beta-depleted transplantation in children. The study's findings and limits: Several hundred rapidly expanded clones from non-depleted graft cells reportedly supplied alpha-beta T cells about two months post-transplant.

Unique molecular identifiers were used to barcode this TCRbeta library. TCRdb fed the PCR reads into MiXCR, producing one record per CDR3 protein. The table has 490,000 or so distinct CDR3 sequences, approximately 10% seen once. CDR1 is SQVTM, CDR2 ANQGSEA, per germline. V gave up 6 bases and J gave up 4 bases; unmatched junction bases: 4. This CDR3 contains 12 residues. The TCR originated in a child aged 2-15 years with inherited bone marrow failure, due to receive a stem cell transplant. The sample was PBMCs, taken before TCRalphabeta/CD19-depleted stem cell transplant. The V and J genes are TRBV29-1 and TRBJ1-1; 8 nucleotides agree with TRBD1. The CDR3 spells CSVYRGITEAFF. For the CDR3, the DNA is TGCAGCGTATACAGGGGGATCACTGAAGCTTTCTTT.